This is a list of T cell receptor beta chains from one sample in a study of shared clonotypes between healthy human individuals. Measured with immunoSEQ multiplex PCR; TCRdb has only the in-frame clones, and not every one. This table holds roughly 2 million clones, about 94% found once. Sequences were obtained from naive CD8+ T cells sorted from blood. Source of these receptors: a man in his late teens or twenties in good health. Each CDR3 is given with its conserved first and last residue. The order of the fields is D gene, V gene, clone size, J gene, CDR3 protein, CDR3 DNA. D genes are given only for firm matches. A row's size may be missing; if present it is once, few, many or a size class.

TRBD2,TRBV28,NA,TRBJ2-5,CASRTRLASETQYF,TGTGCCAGCAGAACGCGACTAGCGTCAGAGACCCAGTACTTC
NA,TRBV5-1,NA,TRBJ2-2,CASSLGDGELFF,TGCGCCAGCAGCTTAGGTGACGGGGAGCTGTTTTTT
NA,TRBV28,NA,TRBJ2-7,CASSPPGGPYEQYF,TGTGCCAGCAGCCCCCCAGGTGGACCTTACGAGCAGTACTTC
NA,TRBV28,NA,TRBJ1-1,CASSEPDVWRVENTEAFF,TGTGCCAGCAGTGAACCCGATGTCTGGAGGGTGGAAAACACTGAAGCTTTCTTT
NA,TRBV6-1,once,TRBJ1-4,CASSELGSQGKLFF,TGTGCCAGCAGTGAGTTGGGCAGCCAGGGAAAACTGTTTTTT
NA,TRBV10-1,NA,TRBJ2-7,CASSEPGYEQYF,TGCGCCAGCAGTGAGCCCGGGTACGAGCAGTACTTC
NA,TRBV5-4,NA,TRBJ2-7,CASSLGGASYEQYF,TGTGCCAGCAGCTTGGGCGGAGCCTCCTACGAGCAGTACTTC
NA,TRBV2,NA,TRBJ2-1,CASRSDGSSYNEQFF,TGTGCCAGCAGGTCGGACGGGAGCTCCTACAATGAGCAGTTCTTC
NA,TRBV7-8,NA,TRBJ2-7,CASSLGQPAGLKYEQYF,TGTGCCAGCAGCTTAGGCCAGCCAGCCGGCTTGAAATACGAGCAGTACTTC
NA,TRBV13,NA,TRBJ2-1,CASSSETGGYNEQFF,TGTGCCAGCAGCTCGGAGACTGGGGGTTACAATGAGCAGTTCTTC
NA,TRBV28,NA,TRBJ1-1,CASSFTMLMNTEAFF,TGTGCCAGCAGCTTTACAATGCTGATGAACACTGAAGCTTTCTTT
TRBD2,TRBV9,NA,TRBJ2-3,CASSEILAGGDTQYF,TGTGCCAGCAGCGAGATCCTAGCGGGAGGAGATACGCAGTATTTT
TRBD2,TRBV28,once,TRBJ2-5,CASSPGLGIQETQYF,TGTGCCAGCAGTCCGGGACTAGGCATCCAAGAGACCCAGTACTTC
TRBD2,TRBV6-5,NA,TRBJ2-1,CASSPGTSGFNEQFF,TGTGCCAGCAGCCCCGGGACTAGCGGGTTCAATGAGCAGTTCTTC
NA,TRBV5-6,NA,TRBJ1-2,CASSPDRTNNYGYTF,TGTGCCAGCAGTCCCGACAGGACCAATAACTATGGCTACACCTTC
NA,TRBV13,NA,TRBJ2-7,CASSRGGYEQYF,TGTGCCAGCAGCAGGGGGGGCTACGAGCAGTACTTC
NA,TRBV19,NA,TRBJ1-2,CASGLYSEDPYGYTF,TGTGCCAGTGGATTGTACTCAGAGGATCCCTATGGCTACACCTTC
NA,TRBV2,NA,TRBJ2-3,CASRGTSTDTQYF,TGTGCCAGCAGGGGGACTAGCACAGATACGCAGTATTTT
TRBD2,TRBV11-2,NA,TRBJ2-3,CASSLAGGGPTDTQYF,TGTGCCAGCAGCTTGGCGGGAGGGGGACCCACAGATACGCAGTATTTT
TRBD1,TRBV5-6,NA,TRBJ2-7,CASSLKRQGLIYEQYF,TGTGCCAGCAGCCTTAAAAGACAGGGCCTCATCTACGAGCAGTACTTC
NA,TRBV2,few,TRBJ2-5,CASRILGETQYF,TGTGCCAGTCGAATACTGGGAGAGACCCAGTACTTC
NA,TRBV7-8,NA,TRBJ1-4,CASSLAGGGGEKLFF,TGTGCCAGCAGCTTAGCAGGAGGGGGTGGTGAAAAACTGTTTTTT
NA,TRBV13,NA,TRBJ2-1,CASSLGSGEYEQFF,TGTGCCAGCAGCTTAGGGTCGGGGGAGTATGAGCAGTTCTTC
NA,TRBV27,NA,TRBJ2-1,CASSLSGGLINNEQFF,TGTGCCAGCAGTTTATCTGGGGGACTTATTAACAATGAGCAGTTCTTC
TRBD2,TRBV4-1,NA,TRBJ2-7,CASSQIELASYEQYF,TGCGCCAGCAGCCAAATCGAACTAGCGTCCTACGAGCAGTACTTC